Following are 19 T cell receptor beta chains from one sample sequenced in a study of T cells after yellow fever vaccination. TCRdb recomputed calls from the 5' RACE reads with MiXCR, one row per CDR3 protein. This sample has some 390,000 distinct CDR3 sequences, with roughly 6.2% found just once. The specimen comprised PBMCs, sampled 5 days after the yellow fever booster vaccination. Receptors originate from a man in his thirties or forties who received the YFV17D yellow fever vaccine.

The V gene is TRBV6-1, the J gene TRBJ2-6; D unresolved. V lost 6 bases and J 0 bases, leaving 9 bases between the germline ends. This CDR3 has 15 residues. The germline CDR1 and CDR2 sequences are MNHNS and SASEGT. CDR3 region: CASSGRSSGANVLTF. CDR3 DNA sequence: TGTGCCAGCAGCGGGCGGAGCTCTGGGGCCAACGTCCTGACTTTC.

This clonotype was picked up many times. V is TRBV4-3 and J is TRBJ2-4, with 8 positions matching TRBD1. CDR1 is LGHNA, CDR2 YSLEER, per germline. Trimming removed 3 bases from V and 5 bases from J; junction bases left unmatched: 3. The CDR3 length is 14 residues. The CDR3 spells CASSQDRVQNIQYF. As DNA, the CDR3 is TGCGCCAGCAGCCAGGACAGGGTCCAAAACATTCAGTACTTC.

The sample holds many counts of this clonotype. The genes are TRBV9 and TRBJ2-5; tentative D call: TRBD1 (6 bases). The V gene lost 0 bases and the J gene lost 2 bases, with 11 bases spanning the gap. CDR1 is SGDLS and CDR2 is YYNGEE in the germline V gene. CDR3 length: 15 amino acids. The CDR3 nucleotides read TGTGCCAGCAGCGTAGTACAGGGCGGGCAAGAGACCCAGTACTTC. Amino acid sequence: CASSVVQGGQETQYF.

This clonotype was seen more than once but under ten times. The rearrangement uses TRBV7-2 and TRBJ2-1; D not certain. The V gene lost 5 bases and the J gene lost 10 bases, with 15 bases spanning the gap. Germline V lookup: CDR1 SGHTA, CDR2 FQGNSA. This CDR3 spans 13 amino acids. The CDR3 loop reads CASSPSSVEEQFF. The DNA of the CDR3 is TGTGCCAGCAGCCCCTCATCGGTGGAGGAGCAGTTCTTC.

The gene calls are TRBV24-1 and TRBJ1-2; possibly TRBD1 for D (6 bases). The CDR3 runs 13 residues. With 5 bases removed from V and 7 bases from J, the gap between germline ends came to 13 bases. Germline V gene lookup returns CDR1 KGHDR and CDR2 SFDVKD. The CDR3, as DNA: TGTGCCACCAGTGTGGCAGGGGCCGGTGGCTACACCTTC. It specifies CATSVAGAGGYTF.

This rearrangement joins TRBV20-1 to TRBJ2-1; D might be TRBD1 (6 bases). Trimming took 0 bases from V and 6 from J, leaving 12 bases between them. Germline-derived CDR1 and CDR2 are DFQATT and SNEGSKA (reference sequence). The CDR3 totals 14 residues. CDR3: CSAREEGGPNEQFF. For the CDR3, the DNA is TGCAGTGCTAGAGAGGAAGGGGGACCCAATGAGCAGTTCTTC.

This clonotype showed up just a few times. The chain couples TRBV12-3 or TRBV12-4 to TRBJ2-2; no definite D call. The germline V and J ends were trimmed by 5 bases and 2 bases, with 18 bases remaining between them. CDR3 length: 17 amino acids. CDR3 sequence reads: CASSPSRGKRNTGELFF. CDR3 DNA: TGTGCCAGCAGTCCCTCCCGTGGGAAGAGAAACACCGGGGAGCTGTTTTTT.

This clonotype has just a few counts. This rearrangement joins TRBV20-1 to TRBJ2-7; a weak D match, TRBD2 (5 bases). Trimming left V 3 bases short and J 9 bases short, with 12 bases between. This CDR3 has 11 residues. Germline assignment: CDR1 DFQATT and CDR2 SNEGSKA (reference sequence). This CDR3 is CSARNLGGQYF. The CDR3 bases are TGCAGTGCTAGGAATCTCGGAGGGCAGTACTTC.

This clonotype was counted ten times or more. The V gene is TRBV20-1, the J gene TRBJ1-1, with TRBD1 matching over 8 bases. Germline V gene data show CDR1 as DFQATT and CDR2 as SNEGSKA (reference sequence). The CDR3 is made up of 14 amino acids. V gave up 3 bases and J gave up 1 base; unmatched junction bases: 4. Here the CDR3 reads CSASDRGWNTEAFF. The CDR3 DNA follows: TGCAGTGCTAGCGACAGGGGATGGAACACTGAAGCTTTCTTT.

In its sample, this clonotype was seen many times. The chain carries TRBV19 and TRBJ2-5, with D possibly being TRBD2 (5 bases). Germline V CDR1 and CDR2: LNHDA, SQIVND (reference sequence). The V end lost 1 base, the J end lost 9 bases, and 6 bases lay between the germline ends. CDR3 size: 11 residues. CDR3 in DNA: TGTGCCAGTAGTATAGCCGGGGCCCAGTACTTC. Protein: CASSIAGAQYF.

This sequence joins TRBV20-1 and TRBJ2-2; perhaps D is TRBD1 or TRBD2 (5 bases each). The V end lost 0 bases, the J end lost 6 bases, and 8 bases lay between the germline ends. This CDR3 region has 13 residues. CDR1 is DFQATT and CDR2 is SNEGSKA in the germline V gene (reference sequence). The CDR3 region has the DNA TGCAGTGCTAGAGATGTGGGGGCCGGGGAGCTGTTTTTT. Protein product: CSARDVGAGELFF.

This clonotype was counted only a few times. The chain links TRBV18 to TRBJ2-5; TRBD2 matches 9 bases. Germline loops: CDR1 KGHSH, CDR2 LQKENI. The V segment lost 5 bases and the J segment 5 bases; nucleotides outside the gene matches: 6. This CDR3 spans 14 amino acids. CDR3: CASSIAGAGETQYF. The CDR3 DNA reads TGTGCCAGCTCAATAGCGGGAGCGGGGGAGACCCAGTACTTC.

This clonotype was observed many times. The chain uses TRBV6-7 and TRBJ2-7; 11 positions match TRBD2. TRBV6-7 is designated an ORF whose function remains uncertain. V shed 2 bases, J shed 3 bases, and the junction held 9 bases outside the gene matches. The length of the CDR3 is 17 residues. The CDR3 coding sequence is TGTGCCAGCAGTTACACCCTCCCTAGCGGGAGGCGCTACGAGCAGTACTTC. Protein product: CASSYTLPSGRRYEQYF.

The sample holds one count of this clonotype. A much larger clonotype is one base distant, so this may be a read error. The chain uses TRBV5-6 and TRBJ2-7; TRBD2 might be the D (6 bases). The CDR3 sequence is 14 residues long. The germline gives CDR1 SGHDT, CDR2 YYEEEE. V was trimmed by 4 bases and J by 0 bases, leaving 11 bases between them. Written as DNA, the CDR3 is TGTGCCAGCAGCCAGGGACTGAACTCCTACGAGCAGTACTTC. Translating gives CASSQGLNSYEQYF. The entire variable domain, with the rest obtained from reference TRBV5-6 and TRBJ2-7, is as follows: DAGVTQSPTHLIKTRGQQVTLRCSPKSGHDTVSWYQQALGQGPQFIFQYYEEEERQRGNFPDRFSGHQFPNYSSELNVNALLLGDSALYLCASSQGLNSYEQYFGPGTRLTVT.

The chain has TRBV6-1 and TRBJ2-5; the D gene is possibly TRBD2 (6 bases). This CDR3 is built from 16 residues. The germline V and J ends were trimmed by 6 bases and 5 bases, with 22 bases remaining between them. The germline V gene encodes CDR1 MNHNS and CDR2 SASEGT. CDR3 nucleotide sequence: TGTGCCAGCAGCCCACTTCCTCCGGGAGTGGGGGAGACCCAGTACTTC. Translating gives CASSPLPPGVGETQYF.

This clonotype appeared many times. The chain employs TRBV29-1 and TRBJ2-3; 10 nucleotides align to TRBD1. V lost 8 bases to trimming and J lost 4 bases; unmatched junction nucleotides: 21. Germline V gene data show CDR1 as SQVTM and CDR2 as ANQGSEA. This CDR3 has 18 residues. In nucleotides, the CDR3 is TGCAGCTCTAAGGGGGGACAGGGGCCCCGGGATGGGGCAGATACGCAGTATTTT. Protein product: CSSKGGQGPRDGADTQYF.

J is TRBJ2-4 and V is TRBV15; perhaps TRBD1 as D (6 bases). Trimming took 3 bases from V and 1 from J, leaving 13 bases between them. The CDR3 length is 16 residues. The germline V gene encodes CDR1 LNHNV and CDR2 YYDKDF (reference sequence). CDR3 sequence: CATSSLTGHAKNIQYF. CDR3 nucleotide sequence: TGTGCCACCAGCAGCCTGACAGGTCACGCCAAAAACATTCAGTACTTC.

This clonotype was recorded at least ten times. The chain combines TRBV29-1 with TRBJ1-4; no clear D gene. Trimming removed 4 bases at V and 7 bases at J, with 7 bases between. This CDR3 contains 11 residues. The V gene's germline CDR1 is SQVTM and CDR2 ANQGSEA. The CDR3 nucleotides are TGCAGCGTTGTGGACGGTGAAAAACTGTTTTTT. Protein product: CSVVDGEKLFF.

The chain uses TRBV28 and TRBJ1-5; D perhaps matches TRBD1 (5 bases). The germline gives CDR1 MDHEN, CDR2 SYDVKM. Between the trimmed V and J ends, which lost 7 bases and 4 bases, there was a span of 23 bases. This CDR3 contains 17 residues. The CDR3 nucleotides read TGTGCCAGCATCCCCCCCGAGAGAGGGGCCCCAAATCAGCCCCAGCATTTT. Translated: CASIPPERGAPNQPQHF.